Here is one T cell receptor beta chain with its context. The sample is drawn from a study of blood T cell repertoires in COVID-19. Data came from immunoSEQ multiplex PCR; TCRdb stores just in-frame clones and leaves some out. The repertoire includes about 180,000 clones, about 86% of them detected once, and under 9.5% sits in the top ten. The receptor was derived from a man aged 45-65 years with active or convalescent COVID-19. Source material: peripheral blood.

The CDR3 loop is CASSTLAGKNNEQFF. The CDR3 nucleotides are TGTGCCAGCAGTACACTAGCGGGGAAGAACAATGAGCAGTTCTTC. V usage is TRBV27 and J usage is TRBJ2-1, with 10 bases lining up with TRBD2. Germline values: CDR1 MNHEY, CDR2 SMNVEV (reference sequence). This CDR3 is 15 amino acids long. V dropped 5 bases and J dropped 5; count of bases not matched to a gene: 6.